Listed below are T cell receptor beta chains from one sample, sequenced in a study of T cell responses to AZD1222 COVID-19 vaccine. The repertoire was sequenced with immunoSEQ multiplex PCR; TCRdb's copy has only in-frame clones and lacks some. The data contain over 100,000 clones, 86% of them singletons. Sequences were derived from peripheral blood, sampled 28 days after the second dose of the MenACWY control vaccine. These receptors all stem from an adult who received the MenACWY meningococcal vaccine as a control. The CDR3 runs from the conserved cysteine through the conserved F or W. A D gene is named only where the DNA matches it firmly. Size is omitted from some rows. Given values are once, few, many or a class for expanded clones.

J | D | V | size | DNA | CDR3
TRBJ1-3 | - | TRBV18 | - | TGTGCCAGCTCATCAGCACAGGGAAGGCCATCTGGAAACACCATATATTTT | CASSSAQGRPSGNTIYF
TRBJ2-1 | TRBD1 | TRBV5-1 | - | TGCGCCAGCAGCCCATCGACAGGGGGCTATGAGCAGTTCTTC | CASSPSTGGYEQFF
TRBJ2-2 | TRBD2 | TRBV30 | - | TGTGCCTGGAGTGTACTAGCGGGGGCCCTCACCGGGGAGCTGTTTTTT | CAWSVLAGALTGELFF
TRBJ2-6 | - | TRBV5-1 | few | TGCGCCAGCTTTGGTGGGCAGGGGGCCAACGTCCTGACTTTC | CASFGGQGANVLTF
TRBJ2-3 | - | TRBV5-4 | - | TGTGCCAGCAGCCCGGGGCCTGGTGTGGCCCGGGCCGATACGCAGTATTTT | CASSPGPGVARADTQYF
TRBJ2-3 | - | TRBV5-4 | - | TGTGCCAGCAGCTTAAGTTCAGATACGCAGTATTTT | CASSLSSDTQYF
TRBJ2-7 | TRBD2 | TRBV24-1 | few | TGTGCCACCAGTGACGGGCTAGCGGGGGGCTCCGAGCAGTACTTC | CATSDGLAGGSEQYF
TRBJ1-2 | - | TRBV7-2 | - | TGTGCCAGCAGCCCCCGACCGGGGGCGGCCTATGGCTACACCTTC | CASSPRPGAAYGYTF
TRBJ1-5 | - | TRBV19 | - | TGTGCCAGTAGTAGGGGGGATCAGCCCCAGCATTTT | CASSRGDQPQHF
TRBJ2-7 | - | TRBV28 | - | TGTGCCAGCAAGAGACTACTCACCTCCTACGAGCAGTACTTC | CASKRLLTSYEQYF
TRBJ1-6 | - | TRBV27 | - | TGTGCCAGCAGTTTAGACAGGAGGGGGATTAATTCACCCCTCCACTTT | CASSLDRRGINSPLHF
TRBJ1-6 | TRBD1 | TRBV9 | few | TGTGCCAGCAGCGTAGATAGGACAGGGGGCTTCGATTCACCCCTCCACTTT | CASSVDRTGGFDSPLHF
TRBJ1-5 | - | TRBV16 | - | TGTGCCAGCAGCCAATACCGGAATCAGCCCCAGCATTTT | CASSQYRNQPQHF
TRBJ1-6 | - | TRBV5-4 | - | TGTGCCAGCAGCTTCGCACAAAGCTCCTATAATTCACCCCTCCACTTT | CASSFAQSSYNSPLHF
TRBJ1-2 | - | TRBV7-2 | - | TGTGCCAGCAGCTTAGTCCCAACTGAGGGATATGGCTACACCTTC | CASSLVPTEGYGYTF